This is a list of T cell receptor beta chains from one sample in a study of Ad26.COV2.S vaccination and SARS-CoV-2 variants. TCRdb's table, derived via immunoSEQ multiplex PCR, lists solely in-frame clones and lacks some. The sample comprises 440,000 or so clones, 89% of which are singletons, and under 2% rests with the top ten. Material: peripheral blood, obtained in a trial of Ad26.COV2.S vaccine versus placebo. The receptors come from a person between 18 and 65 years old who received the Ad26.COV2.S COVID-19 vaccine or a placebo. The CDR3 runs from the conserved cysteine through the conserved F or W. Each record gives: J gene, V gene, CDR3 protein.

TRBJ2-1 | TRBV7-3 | CASSPPGTTLNEQFF
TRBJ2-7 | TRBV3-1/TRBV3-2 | CASSALLSHGYEQYF
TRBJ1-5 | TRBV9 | CASSPSENQPQHF
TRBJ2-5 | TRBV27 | CASSRTGVLTQYF
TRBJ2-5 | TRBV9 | CASSVGEGGYKQETQYF
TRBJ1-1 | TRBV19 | CASRTQGSAFQNTEAFF
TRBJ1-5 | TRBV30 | CAWSQSSWNQPQHF
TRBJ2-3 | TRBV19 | CASTSRGGTNTDTQYF
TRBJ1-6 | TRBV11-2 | CASSFVSTGTINSPLHF
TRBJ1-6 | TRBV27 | CASSSVTGYNSPLHF
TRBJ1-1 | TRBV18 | CASSPGIFRNTEAFF
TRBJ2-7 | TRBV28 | CASSFPDRASGSYEQYF
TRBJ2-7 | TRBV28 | CASSGTSGRASSYEQYF
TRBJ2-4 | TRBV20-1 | CSASLAGSKNIQYF
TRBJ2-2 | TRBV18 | CASSPRSGNTGELFF
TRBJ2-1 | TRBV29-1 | CSVEDRRTSGTPFYNEQFF
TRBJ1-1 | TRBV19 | CASSLQGRAFF
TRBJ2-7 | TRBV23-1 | CASSHPGGAYEQYF
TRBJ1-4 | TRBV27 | CASSPATGTVGEKLFF
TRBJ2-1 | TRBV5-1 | CASSQNLASSGGFF
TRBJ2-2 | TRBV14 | CASSPRGPGGRTGELFF
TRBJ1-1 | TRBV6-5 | CASSSRTGSAEAFF
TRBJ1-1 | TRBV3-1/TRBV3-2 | CASSQQGTGGNTEAFF
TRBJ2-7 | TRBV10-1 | CASSAGTGVGLYEQYF
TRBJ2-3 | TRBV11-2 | CASSQNPYTDTQYF
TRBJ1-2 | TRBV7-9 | CASSSIAALHRYGYTF
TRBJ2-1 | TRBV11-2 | CASTGPKGVDEQFF
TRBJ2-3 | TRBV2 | CASSVGLGTDTQYF
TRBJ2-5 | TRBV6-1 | CASSETTSSTETQYF
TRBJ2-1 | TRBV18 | CASSPQGVNNEQFF
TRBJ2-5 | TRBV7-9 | CASSGGPEETQYF
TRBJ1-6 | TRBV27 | CASRRDSGNSPLHF
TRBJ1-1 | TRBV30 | CAWSAVSMNTEAFF
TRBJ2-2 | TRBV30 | CASKTPGLQTGELFF
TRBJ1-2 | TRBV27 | CASSDGGGIYGYTF
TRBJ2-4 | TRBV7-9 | CASSLAGTKNIQYF
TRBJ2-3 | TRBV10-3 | CAISESWLTDTQYF
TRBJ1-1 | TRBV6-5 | CASTGPNRNTEAFF
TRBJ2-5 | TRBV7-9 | CASSLAGDLVGTQYF
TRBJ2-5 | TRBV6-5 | CATLVTGTETQYF
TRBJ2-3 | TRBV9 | CASSAWGGTDTQYF
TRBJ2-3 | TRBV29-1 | CSYRDRRADTQYF
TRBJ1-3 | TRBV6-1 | CASSDRQGFYTIYF
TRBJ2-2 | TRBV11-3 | CASSFTGSAGELFF
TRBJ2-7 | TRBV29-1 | CSVGQNYEQYF
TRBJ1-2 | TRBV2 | CASSATEDYGYTF
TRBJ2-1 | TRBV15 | CATSRVGQISNEQFF
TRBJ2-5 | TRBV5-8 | CASSPKREKGETQYF